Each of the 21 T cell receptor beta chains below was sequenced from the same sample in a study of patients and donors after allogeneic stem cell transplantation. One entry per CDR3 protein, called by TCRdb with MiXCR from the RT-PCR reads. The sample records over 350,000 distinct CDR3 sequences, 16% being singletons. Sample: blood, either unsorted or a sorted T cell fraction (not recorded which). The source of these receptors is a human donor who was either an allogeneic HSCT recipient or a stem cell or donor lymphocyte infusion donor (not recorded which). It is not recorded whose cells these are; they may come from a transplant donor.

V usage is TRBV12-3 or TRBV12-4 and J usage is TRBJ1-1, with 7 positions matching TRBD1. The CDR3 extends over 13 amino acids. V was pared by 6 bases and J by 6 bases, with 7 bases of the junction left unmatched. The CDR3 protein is CASSLQGFAEAFF. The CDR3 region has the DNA TGTGCCAGCAGCCTACAGGGGTTTGCTGAAGCTTTCTTT.

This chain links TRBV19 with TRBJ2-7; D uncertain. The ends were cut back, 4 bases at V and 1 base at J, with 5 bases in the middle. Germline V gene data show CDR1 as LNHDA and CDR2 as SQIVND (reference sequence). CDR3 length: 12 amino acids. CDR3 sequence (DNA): TGTGCCAGTAGTAACCCTTCCTACGAGCAGTACTTC. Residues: CASSNPSYEQYF.

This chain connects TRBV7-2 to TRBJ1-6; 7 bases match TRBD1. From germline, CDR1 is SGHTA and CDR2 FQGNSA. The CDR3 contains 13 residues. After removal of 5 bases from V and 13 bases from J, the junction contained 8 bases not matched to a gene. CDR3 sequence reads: CASSGDSVHPLHF. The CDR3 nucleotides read TGTGCCAGCAGCGGGGACAGCGTACACCCCCTCCACTTT.

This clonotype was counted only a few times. CDR3 in DNA: TGTGCCAGCGGGGGGGCCACTGGCACAGATACGCAGTATTTT. Its translation is CASGGATGTDTQYF. V and J are TRBV7-6 and TRBJ2-3, with a possible D match to TRBD2 (7 bases). The ends were cut back, 8 bases at V and 1 base at J, with 13 bases in the middle. The CDR3 extends over 14 amino acids. CDR1 and CDR2 (germline): SGHVS, FNYEAQ.

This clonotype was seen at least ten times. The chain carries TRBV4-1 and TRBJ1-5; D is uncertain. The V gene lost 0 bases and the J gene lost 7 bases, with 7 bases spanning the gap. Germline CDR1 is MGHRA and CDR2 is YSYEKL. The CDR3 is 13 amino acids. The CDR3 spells CASSQDRGQPQHF. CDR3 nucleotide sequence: TGCGCCAGCAGCCAAGACAGAGGACAGCCCCAGCATTTT.

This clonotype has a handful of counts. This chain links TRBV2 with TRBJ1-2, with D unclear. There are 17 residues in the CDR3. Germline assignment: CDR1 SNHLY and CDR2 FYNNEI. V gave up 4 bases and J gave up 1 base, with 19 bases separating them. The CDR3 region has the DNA TGTGCCAGCAGTGCTAACTCAGGTGGACCGTTTAACTATGGCTACACCTTC. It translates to CASSANSGGPFNYGYTF.

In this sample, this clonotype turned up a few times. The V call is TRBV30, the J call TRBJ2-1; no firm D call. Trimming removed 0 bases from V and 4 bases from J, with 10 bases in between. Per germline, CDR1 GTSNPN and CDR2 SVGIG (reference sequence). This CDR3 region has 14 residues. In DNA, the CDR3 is TGTGCCTGGAGTGTACCAAACCCATACAATGAGCAGTTCTTC. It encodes CAWSVPNPYNEQFF.

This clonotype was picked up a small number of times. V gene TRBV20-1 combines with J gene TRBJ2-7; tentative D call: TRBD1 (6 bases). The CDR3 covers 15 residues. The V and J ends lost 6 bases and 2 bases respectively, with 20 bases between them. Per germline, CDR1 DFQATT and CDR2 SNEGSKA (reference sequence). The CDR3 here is CSASQGRVQPYEQYF. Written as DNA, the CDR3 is TGCAGTGCCTCGCAGGGGCGGGTTCAACCCTACGAGCAGTACTTC.

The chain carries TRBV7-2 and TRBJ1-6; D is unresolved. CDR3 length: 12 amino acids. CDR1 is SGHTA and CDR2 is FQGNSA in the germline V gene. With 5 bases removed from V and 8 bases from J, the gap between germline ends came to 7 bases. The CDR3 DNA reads TGTGCCAGCAGCCAAGCGTATTCACCCCTCCACTTT. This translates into CASSQAYSPLHF.

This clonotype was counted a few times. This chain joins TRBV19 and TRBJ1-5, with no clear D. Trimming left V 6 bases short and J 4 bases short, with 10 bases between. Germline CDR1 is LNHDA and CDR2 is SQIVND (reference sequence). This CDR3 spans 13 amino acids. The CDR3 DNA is TGTGCCAGTAGCAGACAAAGGAATCAGCCCCAGCATTTT. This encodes CASSRQRNQPQHF.

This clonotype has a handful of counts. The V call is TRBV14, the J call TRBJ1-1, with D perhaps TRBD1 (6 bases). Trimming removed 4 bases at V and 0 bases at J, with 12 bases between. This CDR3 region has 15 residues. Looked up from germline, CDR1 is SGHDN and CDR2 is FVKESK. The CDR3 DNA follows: TGTGCCAGCAGCCCCCTGACAGGCCTGAACACTGAAGCTTTCTTT. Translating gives CASSPLTGLNTEAFF.

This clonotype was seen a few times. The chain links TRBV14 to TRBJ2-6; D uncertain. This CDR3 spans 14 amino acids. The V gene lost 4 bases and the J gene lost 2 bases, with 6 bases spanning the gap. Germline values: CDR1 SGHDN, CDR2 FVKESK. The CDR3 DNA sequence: TGTGCCAGCAGCCCATTCCCTGGGGCCAACGTCCTGACTTTC. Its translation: CASSPFPGANVLTF.

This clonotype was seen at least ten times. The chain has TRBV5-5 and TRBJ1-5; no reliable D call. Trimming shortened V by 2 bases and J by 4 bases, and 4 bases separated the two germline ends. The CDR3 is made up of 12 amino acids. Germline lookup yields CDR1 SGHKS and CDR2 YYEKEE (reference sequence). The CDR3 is CASSFINQPQHF. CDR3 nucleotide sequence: TGTGCCAGCAGCTTCATTAATCAGCCCCAGCATTTT.

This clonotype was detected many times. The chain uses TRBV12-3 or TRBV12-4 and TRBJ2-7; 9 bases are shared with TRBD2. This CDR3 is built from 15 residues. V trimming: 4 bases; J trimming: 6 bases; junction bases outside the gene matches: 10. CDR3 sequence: CASSWVSGGLGEQYF. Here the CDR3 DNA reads TGTGCCAGCAGTTGGGTTAGCGGGGGATTGGGCGAGCAGTACTTC.

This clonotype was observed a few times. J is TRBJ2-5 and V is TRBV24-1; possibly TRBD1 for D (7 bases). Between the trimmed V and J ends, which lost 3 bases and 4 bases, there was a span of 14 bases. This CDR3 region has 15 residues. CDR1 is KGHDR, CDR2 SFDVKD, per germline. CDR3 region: CATSDGGGGGETQYF. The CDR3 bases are TGTGCCACCAGTGATGGAGGGGGCGGAGGAGAGACCCAGTACTTC.

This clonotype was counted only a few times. The CDR3 DNA reads as TGCGCCAGCAGCTTGCCCGGGACTAGAGAGACCCAGTACTTC. Translation gives CASSLPGTRETQYF. The chain joins TRBV4-1 to TRBJ2-5; TRBD2 matches 8 bases. This CDR3 has 14 amino acids. Trimming cost V 5 bases and J 4 bases; bases outside gene matches: 6. Germline CDR1 reads MGHRA; CDR2 reads YSYEKL.

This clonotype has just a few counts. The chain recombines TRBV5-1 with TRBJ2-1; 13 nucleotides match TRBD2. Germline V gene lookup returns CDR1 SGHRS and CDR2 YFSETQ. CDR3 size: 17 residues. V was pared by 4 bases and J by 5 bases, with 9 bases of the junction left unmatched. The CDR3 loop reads CASSPTSGGARDNEQFF. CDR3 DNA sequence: TGCGCCAGCAGCCCTACTAGCGGGGGGGCTCGGGACAATGAGCAGTTCTTC.

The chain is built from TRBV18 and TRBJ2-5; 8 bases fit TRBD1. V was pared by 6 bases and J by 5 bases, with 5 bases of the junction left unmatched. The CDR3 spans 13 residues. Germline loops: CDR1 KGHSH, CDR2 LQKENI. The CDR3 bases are TGTGCCAGCTCGCCAGGGGGCTGGGAGACCCAGTACTTC. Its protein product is CASSPGGWETQYF.

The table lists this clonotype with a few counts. As DNA, the CDR3 is TGTGCCAGCTCACCATCTAGTGGCACATCCTACGAGCAGTACTTC. It specifies CASSPSSGTSYEQYF. This chain links TRBV18 with TRBJ2-7; D gene ambiguous. The V gene lost 2 bases and the J gene lost 1 base, with 12 bases spanning the gap. This CDR3 region has 15 residues. Germline CDR1 is KGHSH and CDR2 is LQKENI.

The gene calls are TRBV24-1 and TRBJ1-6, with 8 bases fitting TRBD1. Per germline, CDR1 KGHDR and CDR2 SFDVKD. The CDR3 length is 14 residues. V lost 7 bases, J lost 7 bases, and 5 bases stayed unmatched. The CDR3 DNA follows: TGTGCCACCAGCCTAACAGGGGGAAATTCACCCCTCCACTTT. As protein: CATSLTGGNSPLHF.

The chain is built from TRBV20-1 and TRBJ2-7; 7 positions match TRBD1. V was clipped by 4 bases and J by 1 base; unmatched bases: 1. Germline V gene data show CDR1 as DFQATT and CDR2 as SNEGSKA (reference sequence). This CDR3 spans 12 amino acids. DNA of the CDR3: TGCAGTGCTAAGGACAGGTCCTACGAGCAGTACTTC. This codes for CSAKDRSYEQYF.